This paragraph reports one TCR beta chain. Its antigen is still unknown. The record originates from a study of cytomegalovirus exposure and HLA in healthy donors. Findings and limits, study-wide: Cytomegalovirus association was listed for around 180 TCR beta chains.

Using immunoSEQ multiplex PCR, the repertoire was profiled, and TCRdb retains in-frame clones only, with some absent. The data show roughly 240,000 clones, about 83% seen once. The sequence came from a man aged 18 to 29 in good health and CMV-seronegative. Sequencing input: PBMCs.

The CDR3 reads CASSRTSGTNEQFF. CDR3 sequence (DNA): TGTGCCAGCAGCCGGACTAGCGGGACGAATGAGCAGTTCTTC. This sequence joins TRBV7-9 and TRBJ2-1; 12 bases align to TRBD2. The CDR3 loop spans 14 amino acids. The J segment lost 7 bases and the V segment lost 5 bases, leaving 3 bases of the junction unmatched. Germline V gene data show CDR1 as SEHNR and CDR2 as FQNEAQ (reference sequence).